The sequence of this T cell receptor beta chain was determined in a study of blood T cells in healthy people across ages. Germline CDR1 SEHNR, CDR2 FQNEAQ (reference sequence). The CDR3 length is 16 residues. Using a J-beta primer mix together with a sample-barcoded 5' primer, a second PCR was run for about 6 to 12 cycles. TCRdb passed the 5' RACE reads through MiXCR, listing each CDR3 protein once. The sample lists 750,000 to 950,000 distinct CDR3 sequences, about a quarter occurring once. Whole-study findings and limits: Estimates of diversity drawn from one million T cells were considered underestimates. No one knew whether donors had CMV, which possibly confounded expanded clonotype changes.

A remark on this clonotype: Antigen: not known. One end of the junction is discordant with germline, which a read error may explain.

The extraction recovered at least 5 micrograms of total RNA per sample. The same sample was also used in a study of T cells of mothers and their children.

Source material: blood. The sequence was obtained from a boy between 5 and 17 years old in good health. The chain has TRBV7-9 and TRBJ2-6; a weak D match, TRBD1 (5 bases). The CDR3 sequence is CASSYPDGAGANVLTF. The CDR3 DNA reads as TGTGCCAGCAGCTACCCGGACGGAGCTGGGGCTAACGTCCTGACTTTC.